The 9 T cell receptor beta chains below all came from one sample that was sequenced in a study of blood T cell repertoires in COVID-19. Produced via immunoSEQ multiplex PCR; TCRdb's table is partial and in-frame only. The sample carries 40,000 to 55,000 clones, about four fifths recorded once. The sample comprised peripheral blood. Source of these receptors: a man aged 45-65 years with acute or convalescent COVID-19.

This clone was recorded a few times. The chain uses TRBV9 and TRBJ1-2; unclear D gene. The CDR3 sequence is 18 residues long. Germline V gene sequence: CDR1 SGDLS, CDR2 YYNGEE. V gave up 2 bases and J gave up 0 bases, with 20 bases separating them. CDR3: CASSVEDSPISANYGYTF. For the CDR3, the DNA is TGTGCCAGCAGCGTTGAGGACTCCCCTATCTCCGCTAACTATGGCTACACCTTC. Combining the CDR3 with reference TRBV9 and TRBJ1-2 gives the whole variable domain DSGVTQTPKHLITATGQRVTLRCSPRSGDLSVYWYQQSLDQGLQFLIQYYNGEERAKGNILERFSAQQFPDLHSELNLSSLELGDSALYFCASSVEDSPISANYGYTFGSGTRLTVV.

The chain has TRBV25-1 and TRBJ2-7; 9 positions match TRBD1. V lost 5 bases, J lost 4 bases, and 9 bases stayed unmatched. The CDR3 consists of 15 residues. The V gene's germline CDR1 is MGHDK and CDR2 SYGVNS. The CDR3 protein is CASSLSQGAGYEQYF. The CDR3 nucleotides read TGTGCCAGCAGTCTATCACAGGGGGCGGGGTACGAGCAGTACTTC.

The chain links TRBV20-1 to TRBJ2-1; D call uncertain. The CDR3 covers 12 residues. Germline CDR1 is DFQATT and CDR2 is SNEGSKA (reference sequence). Trimming cost V 3 bases and J 5 bases, with 8 bases left between them. The CDR3 loop is CSASQQDNEQFF. The CDR3 DNA follows: TGCAGTGCTAGTCAGCAGGACAATGAGCAGTTCTTC.

This sequence joins TRBV4-1 and TRBJ1-5, with 8 bases aligning to TRBD1. V lost 1 base to trimming and J lost 5 bases; unmatched junction nucleotides: 4. In germline, CDR1 is MGHRA, CDR2 YSYEKL. The CDR3 runs 15 residues. This CDR3 is CASSQAQGDYQPQHF. CDR3 DNA: TGCGCCAGCAGCCAAGCACAGGGGGATTATCAGCCCCAGCATTTT.

This clone was found a few times. The chain has TRBV28 and TRBJ2-1; D unresolved. Germline V lookup: CDR1 MDHEN, CDR2 SYDVKM. Trimming shortened V by 3 bases and J by 6 bases, and 12 bases separated the two germline ends. The CDR3 has 14 residues. In DNA form, the CDR3 reads TGTGCCAGCAGTTTCCCCGCTGTGAGCAATGAGCAGTTCTTC. It yields the protein CASSFPAVSNEQFF.

The J gene is TRBJ2-3, the V gene TRBV11-3, with 10 nucleotides matching TRBD1. CDR3 size: 15 residues. Germline lookup yields CDR1 SGHNT and CDR2 YENEEA. V was pared by 1 base and J by 4 bases, with 2 bases of the junction left unmatched. CDR3 DNA: TGTGCCAGCAGCTTAGGACAGGGGGCATCAGATACGCAGTATTTT. Its protein is CASSLGQGASDTQYF.

The chain employs TRBV6-5 and TRBJ2-2; D possibly corresponds to TRBD2 (6 bases). The CDR3 runs to 14 residues. The V end lost 10 bases, the J end lost 2 bases, and 14 bases lay between the germline ends. Germline CDR1 MNHEY, CDR2 SVGAGI. CDR3 DNA sequence: TGTGCCACCGGGACTTTTCGAAACACCGGGGAGCTGTTTTTT. It is translated as CATGTFRNTGELFF.

The gene calls are TRBV2 and TRBJ1-4; no definite D call. V lost 4 bases and J 9 bases, leaving 15 bases between the germline ends. Per the germline V gene, CDR1 is SNHLY and CDR2 is FYNNEI. The CDR3 spans 14 residues. Here the CDR3 reads CASSALVGRKKLFF. The CDR3 bases are TGTGCCAGCAGTGCTCTGGTGGGGAGGAAAAAACTGTTTTTT.

A few counts support this clone. The V and J genes are TRBV6-2 or TRBV6-3 and TRBJ1-2; 11 bases fit TRBD1. The CDR3 is made up of 15 amino acids. Germline-derived CDR1 and CDR2 are MNHEY and SVGEGT. After removal of 4 bases from V and 4 bases from J, the junction contained 5 bases not matched to a gene. The DNA of the CDR3 is TGTGCCAGCAGTTTCCGGGACAGGGGGATCTATGGCTACACCTTC. This gives the protein CASSFRDRGIYGYTF.